This TCR beta chain appears in the sequencing data of a study of radiation and T cells in renal cell carcinoma. Study context: Nephrectomy followed 15 Gy stereotactic body radiation by 4 weeks. Study findings and constraints: In blood, top tumor clones expanded by 2 weeks, shrinking by 4.

Time point given: blood 2 weeks post-SBRT. The treatment is: 15 Gy SBRT to primary tumor, nephrectomy 4 weeks later. Clear cell pathology was present in this patient's renal cell carcinoma. Germline CDR1 reads WNHNN; CDR2 reads SYGVQD (reference sequence). This CDR3 has 14 residues. V was pared by 1 base and J by 8 bases, with 13 bases between. Profiled with immunoSEQ multiplex PCR; TCRdb holds only in-frame clones, not every one. The table records some 72,000 clones, roughly 87% of them present only once. There are a few counts of this clone. No antigen is known for it. The TCR comes from a man in his sixties with renal cell carcinoma. Sequenced here: blood, sampled from a patient whose treatment included radiotherapy and nephrectomy. V is TRBV10-1 and J is TRBJ2-3, with D maybe TRBD2 (5 bases). CDR3 in DNA: TGCGCCAGCAGTGAGTTTGGGAGCAGCACTACGCAGTATTTT. Protein sequence: CASSEFGSSTTQYF.